This TCR beta chain was identified in a study of monozygotic twins with cystic fibrosis. Overall study: Three micrograms of fragmented DNA underwent about 16 PCR cycles for library preparation. Study results and limitations: Nucleotide-identical clonotype sharing was significantly higher within monozygotic CF twin pairs than between unrelated CF individuals. No link emerged between shared CDR3 counts and age, concordance or severity. Low clonality (median around 0.0095) suggested a mostly naive repertoire.

This clone was seen only once. As yet, its antigen is unknown. Profiled with immunoSEQ multiplex PCR; TCRdb holds only in-frame clones, not every one. The table includes 11,000 to 15,000 clones, nearly 99% detected once. The CDR3 is made up of 14 amino acids. Germline CDR1 reads SQVTM; CDR2 reads ANQGSEA. Trimming left V 4 bases short and J 2 bases short, with 14 bases between. The chain has TRBV29-1 and TRBJ1-2; a weak D match, TRBD1 (6 bases). The sample taken for sequencing was blood. This TCR came from a girl aged 2-10 years with cystic fibrosis. CDR3 nucleotides: TGCAGCGTTGGGGATTTGGGGGGCAACTATGGCTACACCTTC. Translated, it gives CSVGDLGGNYGYTF.